A single sample gave rise to the 30 T cell receptor beta chains below, sequenced in a study of beta chain features in type 1 diabetes. As every portion of the isolated RNA was reverse transcribed, the sequencing read expressed TCRB transcripts. Sequenced by immunoSEQ multiplex PCR; TCRdb stores in-frame clones only, minus some. The sample carries almost 250,000 clones, approximately 14% recorded once. Sequenced: naive CD4+ T cells from blood. The receptors here all came from a woman in her forties in good health.

With regard to this clone: Other nucleotide sequences in the sample specify the same CDR3. CDR3 DNA sequence: TGCGCCAGCAGCCCAGGGACACCAAATCAGCCCCAGCATTTT. Its protein product is CASSPGTPNQPQHF. This chain connects TRBV5-1 to TRBJ1-5; the D gene is possibly TRBD1 (6 bases). CDR1 is SGHRS, CDR2 YFSETQ, per germline. The CDR3 is made up of 14 amino acids. The V end lost 4 bases, the J end lost 4 bases, and 12 bases lay between the germline ends.

In this sample, this clone turned up a few times. This sequence joins TRBV4-1 and TRBJ2-7; 11 bases align to TRBD2. Germline V gene sequence: CDR1 MGHRA, CDR2 YSYEKL. The junction had 11 bases not matched to a gene; V was cut back by 3 bases and J by 7 bases. The length of the CDR3 is 16 residues. The CDR3 protein is CASSHLLTSGAGEQYF. The CDR3 bases are TGCGCCAGCAGCCACCTGTTGACTAGCGGGGCAGGAGAGCAGTACTTC.

This clone has more than one count but fewer than ten. V usage is TRBV6-6 and J usage is TRBJ2-7, with D possibly TRBD1 on 8 matching bases. The CDR3 runs to 13 residues. Trimming cost V 5 bases and J 7 bases, with 15 bases left between them. Germline assignment: CDR1 MNHNY and CDR2 SVGAGI (reference sequence). The CDR3 sequence: CASSSGTGVEQYF. CDR3 nucleotide sequence: TGTGCCAGCAGTAGCGGGACAGGCGTTGAGCAGTACTTC.

The J gene is TRBJ2-5, the V gene TRBV5-4; 11 positions agree with TRBD2. The CDR3 is made up of 15 amino acids. The germline CDR1 and CDR2 sequences are SGHNT and YYREEE (reference sequence). V lost 4 bases and J lost 1; bases outside the gene matches: 3. DNA for the CDR3: TGTGCCAGCAGCCGTAGCGGGGGGGCCCAAGAGACCCAGTACTTC. It yields the protein CASSRSGGAQETQYF.

Only one count was recorded for this clone. The gene calls are TRBV6-1 and TRBJ1-2; a weak D match, TRBD1 (6 bases). The CDR3 length is 15 residues. Trimming shortened V by 4 bases and J by 2 bases, and 14 bases separated the two germline ends. Germline CDR1 and CDR2: MNHNS and SASEGT. This chain's CDR3 is CASSALSTGNYGYTF. DNA of the CDR3: TGTGCCAGCAGTGCCCTGTCGACAGGAAACTATGGCTACACCTTC.

This clone came up a few times. The chain employs TRBV20-1 and TRBJ1-4; D remains unclear. Germline V gene data show CDR1 as DFQATT and CDR2 as SNEGSKA (reference sequence). V lost 4 bases to trimming and J lost 8 bases, with 8 bases between them. The length of the CDR3 is 11 residues. CDR3 region: CSAIYWEKLFF. The CDR3 coding sequence is TGCAGTGCTATCTACTGGGAAAAACTGTTTTTT.

The V call is TRBV2, the J call TRBJ2-7, with D perhaps TRBD1 (5 bases). Germline V gives CDR1 SNHLY, CDR2 FYNNEI. Trimming took off 6 bases at V and 3 bases at J, with 9 bases between the two ends. CDR3 length: 12 residues. In DNA, the CDR3 is TGTGCCAGCAGCCAGGGTCGCTACGAGCAGTACTTC. As protein: CASSQGRYEQYF.

This clone was seen repeatedly, ten times or more. The chain uses TRBV9 and TRBJ1-1; no definite D call. The CDR3 length is 13 residues. Germline loops: CDR1 SGDLS, CDR2 YYNGEE. Trimming removed 0 bases from V and 1 base from J, with 4 bases in between. This chain's CDR3 is CASSVDRNTEAFF. CDR3 bases: TGTGCCAGCAGCGTAGACAGGAACACTGAAGCTTTCTTT.

This clone was detected only a few times. The CDR3 region has the DNA TGCGCCAGCAGCCAAAGGCAGGGGAACACAGATACGCAGTATTTT. Protein sequence: CASSQRQGNTDTQYF. The chain recombines TRBV4-1 with TRBJ2-3, with a possible D match to TRBD1 (6 bases). Looked up from germline, CDR1 is MGHRA and CDR2 is YSYEKL. The CDR3 covers 15 residues. With 2 bases removed from V and 2 bases from J, the gap between germline ends came to 11 bases.

This chain joins TRBV4-3 and TRBJ2-7, with a weak D call TRBD2 (5 bases). The CDR3 is 13 residues long. V dropped 1 base and J dropped 7 bases, with 11 bases sitting between them. The germline V gene has CDR1 LGHNA and CDR2 YSLEER. Here the CDR3 DNA reads TGCGCCAGCAGCCAAGTCGGGGTCGGGGAGCAGTACTTC. Residues: CASSQVGVGEQYF.

This clone was detected once. V is TRBV5-6 and J is TRBJ1-6; TRBD1 matches at 10 bases. J was trimmed by 9 bases and V by 5 bases; bases with no gene match: 2. The germline CDR1 and CDR2 sequences are SGHDT and YYEEEE. The CDR3 loop spans 13 amino acids. The DNA of the CDR3 is TGTGCCAGCAGGGACAGGGGGTTTTCACCCCTCCACTTT. This translates into CASRDRGFSPLHF.

CDR3 coding DNA: TGTGCCAGCTCAGCCATCCTAGCGGGGAACACCGGGGAGCTGTTTTTT. Its protein is CASSAILAGNTGELFF. The rearrangement joins TRBV18 to TRBJ2-2; 8 bases map to TRBD2. CDR1 is KGHSH, CDR2 LQKENI, per germline. The CDR3 contains 16 residues. Losses at the gene ends were 5 bases for V and 1 base for J; bases not matched to a gene: 6.

V usage is TRBV19 and J usage is TRBJ2-5; TRBD1 agrees at 8 bases. Germline-derived CDR1 and CDR2 are LNHDA and SQIVND (reference sequence). J gave up 5 bases and V 4 bases, and 15 bases lay outside the gene matches. The CDR3 is 17 residues long. The CDR3 loop reads CASSRGQALKSGETQYF. The CDR3 DNA sequence: TGTGCCAGTAGTAGGGGACAGGCCCTAAAGTCCGGGGAGACCCAGTACTTC.

This clone was seen a handful of times. J is TRBJ2-1 and V is TRBV4-2; tentative D call: TRBD2 (7 bases). Germline CDR1 and CDR2: LGHNA and YNFKEQ. The CDR3 spans 15 residues. Trimming removed 0 bases at V and 4 bases at J, with 10 bases between. The CDR3 loop reads CASSQDGGPYNEQFF. DNA for the CDR3: TGTGCCAGCAGCCAAGACGGGGGGCCTTACAATGAGCAGTTCTTC.

This clone was seen a few times. This sequence joins TRBV6-5 and TRBJ1-1, with D perhaps TRBD1 (6 bases). Trimming took off 3 bases at V and 3 bases at J, with 8 bases between the two ends. CDR3 length equals 13 residues. Germline values: CDR1 MNHEY, CDR2 SVGAGI. The chain's CDR3 is CASSYQGYTEAFF. The DNA for the CDR3 is TGTGCCAGCAGTTATCAGGGGTACACTGAAGCTTTCTTT.

This clone was recorded a few times. The chain uses TRBV4-1 and TRBJ1-1; D possibly corresponds to TRBD1 (5 bases). This CDR3 spans 14 amino acids. Germline V gene lookup returns CDR1 MGHRA and CDR2 YSYEKL. V lost 3 bases to trimming and J lost 1 base, with 9 bases between them. The CDR3 spells CASSQGLSNTEAFF. The CDR3 nucleotides read TGCGCCAGCAGCCAGGGGCTCTCGAACACTGAAGCTTTCTTT.

A few counts support this clone. This sequence joins TRBV5-1 and TRBJ2-3, with D unclear. Germline CDR1 reads SGHRS; CDR2 reads YFSETQ. Trimming pared 0 bases from V and 6 bases from J, leaving 8 bases between. The CDR3 has 13 residues. The CDR3 nucleotides read TGCGCCAGCAGCTTGGTTCTCGGGGATACGCAGTATTTT. It is translated as CASSLVLGDTQYF. Combining the CDR3 with reference TRBV5-1 and TRBJ2-3 gives the whole variable domain KAGVTQTPRYLIKTRGQQVTLSCSPISGHRSVSWYQQTPGQGLQFLFEYFSETQRNKGNFPGRFSGRQFSNSRSEMNVSTLELGDSALYLCASSLVLGDTQYFGPGTRLTVL.

This clone turned up a few times. V usage is TRBV7-9 and J usage is TRBJ1-1; no clear D. CDR3 size: 13 residues. The germline V gene has CDR1 SEHNR and CDR2 FQNEAQ (reference sequence). Trimming removed 11 bases from V and 0 bases from J, with 13 bases in between. In DNA form, the CDR3 reads TGTGCCGTCGCGGTTTGGGTGAACACTGAAGCTTTCTTT. The encoded protein is CAVAVWVNTEAFF.

This clone was seen a handful of times. The chain recombines TRBV5-1 with TRBJ1-3; perhaps TRBD1 as D (5 bases). Per germline, CDR1 SGHRS and CDR2 YFSETQ. Trimming cost V 0 bases and J 1 base, with 14 bases left between them. The length of the CDR3 is 17 residues. CDR3: CASSLGQGAGSGNTIYF. DNA of the CDR3: TGCGCCAGCAGCTTGGGTCAGGGCGCCGGGTCTGGAAACACCATATATTTT.

This sequence joins TRBV5-1 and TRBJ2-2; 7 positions match TRBD1. The CDR3 is made up of 15 amino acids. Trimming at V came to 0 bases and at J to 5 bases, leaving 4 bases not matched to a gene. The germline gives CDR1 SGHRS, CDR2 YFSETQ. This CDR3 is CASSLARGRTGELFF. The CDR3 DNA reads TGCGCCAGCAGCTTGGCTAGGGGGCGGACCGGGGAGCTGTTTTTT.

The V gene is TRBV2, the J gene TRBJ2-2, with D possibly matching TRBD1 (5 bases). The CDR3 contains 16 residues. Germline CDR1 SNHLY, CDR2 FYNNEI. V was pared by 2 bases and J by 0 bases, with 10 bases between. CDR3 in amino acids: CASSEQGFANTGELFF. The CDR3, as DNA: TGTGCCAGCAGTGAACAGGGATTCGCGAACACCGGGGAGCTGTTTTTT.

This clone was detected only a few times. Written as DNA, the CDR3 is TGTGCCATCTCGGACACGGCAGGGGGACGCACTGAAGCTTTCTTT. Translation gives CAISDTAGGRTEAFF. The rearrangement joins TRBV10-3 to TRBJ1-1, with 7 bases aligning to TRBD1. Trimming took 8 bases from V and 4 from J; bases not matched to a gene: 13. The CDR3 is 15 amino acids. From germline, CDR1 is ENHRY and CDR2 SYGVKD.

This chain uses TRBV25-1 with TRBJ2-7, with 9 bases matching TRBD1. The germline gives CDR1 MGHDK, CDR2 SYGVNS. This CDR3 contains 16 residues. V dropped 7 bases and J dropped 1; count of bases not matched to a gene: 11. The DNA for the CDR3 is TGTGCCAGCACCTCATCTCGGGACAGGGTTTCCTACGAGCAGTACTTC. Protein product: CASTSSRDRVSYEQYF.

The J gene is TRBJ2-5, the V gene TRBV7-9, with 13 positions matching TRBD2. V was clipped by 5 bases and J by 4 bases; unmatched bases: 13. This CDR3 is 18 amino acids long. CDR1 SEHNR and CDR2 FQNEAQ come from the germline V gene (reference sequence). CDR3 protein: CASSERRTSGGAGETQYF. As DNA, the CDR3 is TGTGCCAGCAGCGAGAGGCGTACTAGCGGGGGGGCCGGAGAGACCCAGTACTTC.

In this sample, this clone turned up a few times. This chain uses TRBV25-1 with TRBJ2-5; tentative D call: TRBD2 (5 bases). V lost 6 bases, J lost 2 bases, and 13 bases lay in between. The V gene's germline CDR1 is MGHDK and CDR2 SYGVNS. This CDR3 region has 14 residues. CDR3 sequence: CASSGGRGQETQYF. The CDR3 DNA reads as TGTGCCAGCAGCGGAGGACGGGGACAAGAGACCCAGTACTTC.

This clone was counted a few times. The rearrangement links TRBV5-4 to TRBJ1-2; D call uncertain. The germline CDR1 and CDR2 sequences are SGHNT and YYREEE (reference sequence). The CDR3 consists of 13 residues. V lost 0 bases and J 2 bases, leaving 5 bases between the germline ends. The CDR3, as DNA: TGTGCCAGCAGCTTGGCCAGGAACTATGGCTACACCTTC. This gives the protein CASSLARNYGYTF. The entire variable domain, with the rest obtained from reference TRBV5-4 and TRBJ1-2, is as follows: ETGVTQSPTHLIKTRGQQVTLRCSSQSGHNTVSWYQQALGQGPQFIFQYYREEENGRGNFPPRFSGLQFPNYSSELNVNALELDDSALYLCASSLARNYGYTFGSGTRLTVV.

This clone was observed a few times. In the same sample, other DNA sequences code for this CDR3. The V and J genes are TRBV7-2 and TRBJ2-1; 12 bases are shared with TRBD2. The V gene end was trimmed by 4 bases and the J gene end by 2 bases; junction bases not matched to a gene: 0. Per the germline V gene, CDR1 is SGHTA and CDR2 is FQGNSA. The CDR3 extends over 15 amino acids. The CDR3 sequence is CASSSSGGAYNEQFF. The CDR3 coding sequence is TGTGCCAGCAGCTCTAGCGGGGGGGCCTACAATGAGCAGTTCTTC.

This clone was seen only a few times. V is TRBV5-4 and J is TRBJ1-2; no definite D call. The CDR3 is 15 residues long. Trimming left V 5 bases short and J 1 base short, with 15 bases between. From germline, CDR1 is SGHNT and CDR2 YYREEE (reference sequence). The CDR3 loop is CASSRVQQLNYGYTF. CDR3 nucleotides: TGTGCCAGCAGTCGAGTTCAACAGCTTAACTATGGCTACACCTTC. The variable domain in full, completed from reference TRBV5-4 and TRBJ1-2, reads ETGVTQSPTHLIKTRGQQVTLRCSSQSGHNTVSWYQQALGQGPQFIFQYYREEENGRGNFPPRFSGLQFPNYSSELNVNALELDDSALYLCASSRVQQLNYGYTFGSGTRLTVV.

The chain combines TRBV19 with TRBJ2-7; 7 nucleotides agree with TRBD1. The CDR3 is made up of 17 amino acids. V was pared by 5 bases and J by 2 bases, with 15 bases of the junction left unmatched. Germline V CDR1 and CDR2: LNHDA, SQIVND (reference sequence). This CDR3 is CASSLGYRGPKTYEQYF. The CDR3 nucleotides are TGTGCCAGTAGTTTAGGCTACAGGGGTCCAAAAACCTACGAGCAGTACTTC.

This clone appeared a few times. The chain is built from TRBV10-3 and TRBJ1-1, with D unclear. Trimming stripped 7 bases from V and 1 base from J, with 10 bases between. The germline gives CDR1 ENHRY, CDR2 SYGVKD. This CDR3 contains 13 residues. In DNA, the CDR3 is TGTGCCATCACCCCGGCGGCGAACACTGAAGCTTTCTTT. Translated: CAITPAANTEAFF.